A selection of T cell receptor beta chains follows, all from one sample in a study of T-cell reconstitution after alpha-beta-depleted transplantation in children. Using its own MiXCR run on the PCR reads, TCRdb lists one record per CDR3 protein. The sample has 700,000 to 950,000 distinct CDR3 sequences, 15% to 20% seen once; the top ten hold approximately 5%. The starting material was PBMCs, mostly from graft donor cells, obtained 360 days after TCRalphabeta/CD19-depleted stem cell transplant. Receptors originate from a male patient younger than 18 who had a stem cell transplant for acute lymphoblastic leukemia, so the T cells may come from the graft donor. The CDR3 runs from the conserved cysteine through the conserved F or W. The order of the fields is J gene, clone size, V gene, CDR3 protein. A row's size may be missing; if present it is once, few, many or a size class.

J gene: TRBJ2-7
clone size: many
V gene: TRBV6-1
CDR3 protein: CASRNVGYYEQYF

J gene: TRBJ2-4
clone size: few
V gene: TRBV12-3/TRBV12-4
CDR3 protein: CASSFRLAGGPGDKNIQYF

J gene: TRBJ2-5
clone size: -
V gene: TRBV5-1
CDR3 protein: CASILGGRGTQYF

J gene: TRBJ2-7
clone size: -
V gene: TRBV12-3/TRBV12-4
CDR3 protein: CASSPGGGGYYYEQYF

J gene: TRBJ2-3
clone size: -
V gene: TRBV28
CDR3 protein: CASRGAGLSTDTQYF

J gene: TRBJ2-4
clone size: -
V gene: TRBV4-1
CDR3 protein: CASSPLTRGSKNIQYF

J gene: TRBJ2-2
clone size: few
V gene: TRBV29-1
CDR3 protein: CSVEDRHALELFF

J gene: TRBJ2-7
clone size: -
V gene: TRBV20-1
CDR3 protein: CSARAGLSYEQYF

J gene: TRBJ1-5
clone size: few
V gene: TRBV7-9
CDR3 protein: CASSLGTGGPQHF

J gene: TRBJ2-7
clone size: -
V gene: TRBV18
CDR3 protein: CATARDVLKQIHYEQYF

J gene: TRBJ2-5
clone size: -
V gene: TRBV28
CDR3 protein: CASSSPPQIAPETQYF

J gene: TRBJ2-1
clone size: few
V gene: TRBV15
CDR3 protein: CATSRDPGSGSNEQFF

J gene: TRBJ2-2
clone size: -
V gene: TRBV12-3/TRBV12-4
CDR3 protein: CASIRDRGLDVANTGELFF

J gene: TRBJ1-2
clone size: -
V gene: TRBV5-1
CDR3 protein: CASSLGTGDYGYTF

J gene: TRBJ2-4
clone size: few
V gene: TRBV4-1
CDR3 protein: CASSQGPGLSKNIQYF

J gene: TRBJ2-1
clone size: -
V gene: TRBV5-1
CDR3 protein: CASSDRLAGSYNEQFF

J gene: TRBJ2-2
clone size: few
V gene: TRBV5-1
CDR3 protein: CASSTENPNTGELFF

J gene: TRBJ2-5
clone size: -
V gene: TRBV4-1
CDR3 protein: CASSPQGTSGYYQETQYF

J gene: TRBJ2-1
clone size: many
V gene: TRBV12-3/TRBV12-4
CDR3 protein: CASSSDRSSYNEQFF

J gene: TRBJ2-1
clone size: few
V gene: TRBV3-1
CDR3 protein: CASSQDPGLAGVQFF

J gene: TRBJ2-5
clone size: few
V gene: TRBV5-1
CDR3 protein: CASSWGPTQETQYF

J gene: TRBJ2-2
clone size: many
V gene: TRBV24-1
CDR3 protein: CATGQSGGRVTGELFF

J gene: TRBJ2-1
clone size: few
V gene: TRBV20-1
CDR3 protein: CSASRLAGSYNEQFF

J gene: TRBJ1-1
clone size: few
V gene: TRBV5-1
CDR3 protein: CASSLAPGGVTEAFF

J gene: TRBJ2-2
clone size: few
V gene: TRBV20-1
CDR3 protein: CSARDEGVPGELFF

J gene: TRBJ1-1
clone size: -
V gene: TRBV25-1
CDR3 protein: CASSELGERGANTEAFF

J gene: TRBJ2-7
clone size: -
V gene: TRBV2
CDR3 protein: CASSPFLLAGEKNEQYF

J gene: TRBJ1-1
clone size: -
V gene: TRBV12-3/TRBV12-4
CDR3 protein: CASSPTQGVTEAFF

J gene: TRBJ2-1
clone size: many
V gene: TRBV2
CDR3 protein: CASSEETLAGGANEQFF

J gene: TRBJ2-7
clone size: -
V gene: TRBV9
CDR3 protein: CASSPDGLYEQYF

J gene: TRBJ2-3
clone size: -
V gene: TRBV12-3/TRBV12-4
CDR3 protein: CASSLAHQGRADTQYF

J gene: TRBJ2-7
clone size: few
V gene: TRBV5-4
CDR3 protein: CASSLPGFHYEQYF

J gene: TRBJ1-3
clone size: -
V gene: TRBV20-1
CDR3 protein: CSARTATGGSNTIYF

J gene: TRBJ2-1
clone size: many
V gene: TRBV20-1
CDR3 protein: CSAYGLAGNNEQFF

J gene: TRBJ2-1
clone size: -
V gene: TRBV6-6
CDR3 protein: CASSYYPNDEQFF

J gene: TRBJ2-1
clone size: -
V gene: TRBV12-3/TRBV12-4
CDR3 protein: CASSLMAEEFF

J gene: TRBJ2-7
clone size: -
V gene: TRBV29-1
CDR3 protein: CSGVGTGAYEQYF

J gene: TRBJ2-1
clone size: -
V gene: TRBV19
CDR3 protein: CASRPQPGLGHNEQFF

J gene: TRBJ2-5
clone size: few
V gene: TRBV12-3/TRBV12-4
CDR3 protein: CASSLTHGHPGETQYF

J gene: TRBJ2-1
clone size: -
V gene: TRBV20-1
CDR3 protein: CSARSTLIGSYNEQFF

J gene: TRBJ2-5
clone size: few
V gene: TRBV29-1
CDR3 protein: CSASMAGSSQETQYF

J gene: TRBJ2-3
clone size: many
V gene: TRBV29-1
CDR3 protein: CSVPPAGQGAPDTQYF

J gene: TRBJ1-1
clone size: few
V gene: TRBV29-1
CDR3 protein: CSVDREGTEAFF

J gene: TRBJ2-1
clone size: many
V gene: TRBV2
CDR3 protein: CASNLGEGSYNEQFF

J gene: TRBJ2-7
clone size: few
V gene: TRBV5-1
CDR3 protein: CASSLASRLDEQYF

J gene: TRBJ2-1
clone size: -
V gene: TRBV7-3
CDR3 protein: CASSLWEGANEQFF

J gene: TRBJ2-1
clone size: -
V gene: TRBV11-1
CDR3 protein: CASSPMFSQGVPGSYNEQFF

J gene: TRBJ2-3
clone size: -
V gene: TRBV20-1
CDR3 protein: CSARVSNDGPDTQYF

J gene: TRBJ2-7
clone size: -
V gene: TRBV7-9
CDR3 protein: CASSLNAAYEQYF

J gene: TRBJ2-3
clone size: many
V gene: TRBV5-1
CDR3 protein: CASSLSVESSTDTQYF

J gene: TRBJ2-7
clone size: few
V gene: TRBV29-1
CDR3 protein: CSGTGTGNYEQYF

J gene: TRBJ2-7
clone size: few
V gene: TRBV4-1
CDR3 protein: CASSIRDSAYEQYF

J gene: TRBJ2-5
clone size: many
V gene: TRBV5-1
CDR3 protein: CASSLPEETQYF

J gene: TRBJ2-7
clone size: few
V gene: TRBV7-9
CDR3 protein: CASSITSGLIPEQYF

J gene: TRBJ2-3
clone size: -
V gene: TRBV9
CDR3 protein: CASSVHKDTQYF

J gene: TRBJ1-1
clone size: few
V gene: TRBV27
CDR3 protein: CASSLFATGDRSNTEAFF

J gene: TRBJ1-1
clone size: few
V gene: TRBV29-1
CDR3 protein: CSVGLRGGVVEAFF

J gene: TRBJ2-7
clone size: many
V gene: TRBV2
CDR3 protein: CASSDAGGTYEQYF